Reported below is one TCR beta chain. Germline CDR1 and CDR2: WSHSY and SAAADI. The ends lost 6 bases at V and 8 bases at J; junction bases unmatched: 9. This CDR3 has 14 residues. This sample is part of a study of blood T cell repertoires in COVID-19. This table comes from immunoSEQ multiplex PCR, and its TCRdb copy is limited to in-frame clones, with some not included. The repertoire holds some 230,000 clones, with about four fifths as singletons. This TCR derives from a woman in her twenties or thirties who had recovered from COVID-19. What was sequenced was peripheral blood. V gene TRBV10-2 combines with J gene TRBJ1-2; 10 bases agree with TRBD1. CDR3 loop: CASRSGTGAFGYTF. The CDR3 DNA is TGCGCCAGCAGATCCGGGACAGGGGCGTTCGGCTACACCTTC.